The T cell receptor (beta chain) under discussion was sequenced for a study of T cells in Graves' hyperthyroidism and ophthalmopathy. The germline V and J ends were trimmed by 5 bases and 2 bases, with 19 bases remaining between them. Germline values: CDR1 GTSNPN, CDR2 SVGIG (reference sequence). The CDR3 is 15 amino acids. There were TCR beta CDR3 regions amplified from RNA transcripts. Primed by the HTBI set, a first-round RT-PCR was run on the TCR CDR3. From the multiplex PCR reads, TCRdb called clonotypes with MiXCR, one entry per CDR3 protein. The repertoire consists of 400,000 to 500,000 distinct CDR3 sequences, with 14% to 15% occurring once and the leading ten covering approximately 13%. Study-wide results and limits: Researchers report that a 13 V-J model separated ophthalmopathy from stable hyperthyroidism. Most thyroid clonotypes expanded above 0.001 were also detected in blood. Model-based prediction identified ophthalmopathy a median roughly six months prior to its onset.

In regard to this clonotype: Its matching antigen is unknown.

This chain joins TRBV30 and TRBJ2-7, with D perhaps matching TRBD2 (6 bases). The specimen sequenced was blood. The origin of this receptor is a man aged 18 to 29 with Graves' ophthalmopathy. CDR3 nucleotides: TGTGCCTGGGGCCCTCGGGCGGGGTATACCTACGAGCAGTACTTC. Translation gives CAWGPRAGYTYEQYF.